This section outlines one TCR beta chain sequence together with its context. Profiling relied on immunoSEQ multiplex PCR, and the TCRdb table lists in-frame clones only, not all of them. This sample has around 400,000 clones, with about four fifths found just once. The entry originates in a study of Ad26.COV2.S vaccination and SARS-CoV-2 variants. V gave up 8 bases and J gave up 5 bases; unmatched junction bases: 10. The CDR3 has 14 amino acids. Per the germline V gene, CDR1 is WNHNN and CDR2 is SYGVQD (reference sequence). The treatment was: 19 received Ad26.COV2.S at low or high dose, single or two shots; 5 received placebo; per-sample allocation not given. Samples analyzed were those drawn on day 63 after the first vaccine or placebo injection.

The chain joins TRBV10-1 to TRBJ2-7; 9 nucleotides line up with TRBD2. Source: peripheral blood, taken in a trial of Ad26.COV2.S vaccine versus placebo. This TCR came from a person aged 18-65 years who received the Ad26.COV2.S COVID-19 vaccine or a placebo. The CDR3 loop is CASSPSGRLNEQYF. Written as DNA, the CDR3 is TGCGCCAGCTCCCCAAGCGGGAGGCTCAACGAGCAGTACTTC.